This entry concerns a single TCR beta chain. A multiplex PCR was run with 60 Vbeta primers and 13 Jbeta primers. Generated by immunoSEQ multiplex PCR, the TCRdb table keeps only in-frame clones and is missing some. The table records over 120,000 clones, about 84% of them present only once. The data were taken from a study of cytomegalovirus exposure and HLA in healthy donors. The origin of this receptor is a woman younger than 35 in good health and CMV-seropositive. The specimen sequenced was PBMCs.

CDR3 amino acids: CASSLGWGLSNEKLFF. For the CDR3, the DNA is TGTGCCAGCAGCTTAGGGTGGGGCCTGTCTAATGAAAAACTGTTTTTT. The V and J genes are TRBV7-2 and TRBJ1-4; D may be TRBD1 (5 bases). The CDR3 runs to 16 residues. Trimming pared 1 base from V and 3 bases from J, leaving 12 bases between. Per germline, CDR1 SGHTA and CDR2 FQGNSA.